The 6 T cell receptor beta chains listed next were all sequenced from one sample in a study of cytomegalovirus exposure and HLA in healthy donors (dated by TCRdb to 2015 to 2018). Library creation used the immunoSEQ multiplex PCR assay. The multiplex PCR relied on a mix of 60 forward primers for TCR Vbeta segments and 13 reverse primers for TCR Jbeta segments. TCRdb provides this immuneACCESS table in a form limited to in-frame rearrangements. Some clones are lacking; in checked studies, under half of them reflect an unresolved V gene, and why the rest are absent is not known. In this sample the table shows some 120,000 clones, 77% of which occur a single time. Approximately 6.3% of the sample rests with the top ten. Sequencing used PBMCs. The source of these receptors is a man between 18 and 35 years old in good health and CMV-seropositive.

The chain employs TRBV30 and TRBJ2-2, with D tentatively TRBD1 (6 bases). Germline V gives CDR1 GTSNPN, CDR2 SVGIG (reference sequence). This CDR3 has 14 residues. V lost 3 bases and J lost 11, with 19 bases in between. The CDR3 nucleotides are TGTGCCTGGAGACTACTATTAGGGGGTGGCGAGCTGTTTTTT. Encoded protein: CAWRLLLGGGELFF.

This clone was counted a few times. The chain joins TRBV19 to TRBJ1-5; 7 bases are a match to TRBD1. The V and J ends lost 5 bases and 3 bases, in that order; junction bases with no gene match: 7. There are 15 residues in the CDR3. Germline V gene sequence: CDR1 LNHDA, CDR2 SQIVND (reference sequence). CDR3 amino acids: CASSVFGTDNQPQHF. CDR3 nucleotide sequence: TGTGCCAGTAGTGTCTTCGGGACAGACAATCAGCCCCAGCATTTT.

The J gene is TRBJ1-5, the V gene TRBV29-1, with TRBD1 as a possible D gene (5 bases). This CDR3 is built from 12 residues. Trimming removed 4 bases at V and 7 bases at J, with 11 bases between. Per germline, CDR1 SQVTM and CDR2 ANQGSEA. Here the CDR3 DNA reads TGCAGCGTTGTAGGGGAGGGGCAGCCCCAGCATTTT. Protein: CSVVGEGQPQHF.

As for this clone: Additional DNA sequences in this sample encode the identical CDR3. The chain links TRBV30 to TRBJ1-5, with 8 nucleotides matching TRBD1. V trimming: 0 bases; J trimming: 4 bases; junction bases outside the gene matches: 5. The CDR3 is made up of 15 amino acids. Per germline, CDR1 GTSNPN and CDR2 SVGIG (reference sequence). CDR3 protein: CAWSVQGGRNQPQHF. The CDR3 DNA reads as TGTGCCTGGAGTGTACAGGGGGGAAGGAATCAGCCCCAGCATTTT. The entire variable domain, with the rest obtained from reference TRBV30 and TRBJ1-5, is as follows: SQTIHQWPATLVQPVGSPLSLECTVEGTSNPNLYWYRQAAGRGLQLLFYSVGIGQISSEVPQNLSASRPQDRQFILSSKKLLLSDSGFYLCAWSVQGGRNQPQHFGDGTRLSIL.

This chain's CDR3 is CASSETGFLQNYGYTF. The CDR3, as DNA: TGTGCCAGCAGTGAGACAGGGTTTTTGCAGAACTATGGCTACACCTTC. The rearrangement links TRBV2 to TRBJ1-2; TRBD1 agrees at 7 bases. V shed 3 bases, J shed 2 bases, and the junction held 9 bases outside the gene matches. Germline loops: CDR1 SNHLY, CDR2 FYNNEI. This CDR3 is built from 16 residues. Using reference TRBV2 and TRBJ1-2 for the parts outside the CDR3, the full variable domain is EPEVTQTPSHQVTQMGQEVILRCVPISNHLYFYWYRQILGQKVEFLVSFYNNEISEKSEIFDDQFSVERPDGSNFTLKIRSTKLEDSAMYFCASSETGFLQNYGYTFGSGTRLTVV.

The rearrangement links TRBV7-6 to TRBJ1-2, with 9 bases aligning to TRBD1. Per the germline V gene, CDR1 is SGHVS and CDR2 is FNYEAQ. This CDR3 has 16 amino acids. V dropped 5 bases and J dropped 8; count of bases not matched to a gene: 15. CDR3 DNA sequence: TGTGCCAGCAGCCAGAGGGACAGGGCAGCCTTTGGAGGCTACACCTTC. Amino acid sequence: CASSQRDRAAFGGYTF.